These T cell receptor beta chains were read from a single sample in a study of early T cells in non-severe SARS-CoV-2 infection. TCRdb analysed the 5' RACE reads with MiXCR anew, one entry per CDR3 protein. This sample yields about 54,000 distinct CDR3 sequences, of which under 8% are seen a single time; roughly 6% belongs to the top ten. The specimen comprised whole blood, sampled at baseline. The receptors derive from an adult who was a healthcare worker with PCR-confirmed SARS-CoV-2 infection or an uninfected control (not recorded which). The CDR3 runs from the conserved cysteine through the conserved F or W. The order of the fields is clone size, D gene, V gene, J gene, CDR3 DNA, CDR3 protein. D genes are given only for firm matches. Rows may omit the clone size; those that give it use once, few, many or a size class.

>.|.|TRBV5-6|TRBJ1-5
TGTGCCAGCAGCTACCTAGGGAGGCCCCAGCATTTT
CASSYLGRPQHF
>few|.|TRBV7-2|TRBJ2-3
TGTGCCAGCAGCCGTGGCGGGGCCGGGGGCACAGATACGCAGTATTTT
CASSRGGAGGTDTQYF
>.|.|TRBV7-2|TRBJ1-2
TGTGCCACCACAAGGACCACAGGCATCTATGGCTACACCTTC
CATTRTTGIYGYTF
>.|.|TRBV14|TRBJ2-7
TGTGCCAGCGGACGAATCGGGACTGGAGCCTACGAGCAGTACTTC
CASGRIGTGAYEQYF
>few|TRBD1|TRBV6-5|TRBJ1-1
TGTGCCAGCAGATACACAGGGGGCGCTTCCGAAGCTTTCTTT
CASRYTGGASEAFF
>few|TRBD2|TRBV18|TRBJ2-3
TGTGCCAGCTCAACCCGGACTAGCGTCACAGATACGCAGTATTTT
CASSTRTSVTDTQYF
>few|.|TRBV7-2|TRBJ2-5
TGTGCCAGCAGCCGGATTTTGGAAGGAAGTTTGGTGGAAGAGACCCAGTACTTC
CASSRILEGSLVEETQYF
>many|TRBD2|TRBV29-1|TRBJ2-7
TGCAGCGTTTATAGCGGGGGTCGAAGCTCCTACGAGCAGTACTTC
CSVYSGGRSSYEQYF
>many|.|TRBV7-3|TRBJ1-1
TGTGCCAGCAGTCCGGCTGGGAGGAACACTGAAGCTTTCTTT
CASSPAGRNTEAFF
>few|TRBD1|TRBV5-5|TRBJ2-7
TGTGCCAGCAGCTTGGAATGGGGACAGGGTTCCTACGAGCAGTACTTC
CASSLEWGQGSYEQYF
>many|.|TRBV5-4|TRBJ1-2
TGTGCCAGTACCCCCACTCAGGGGTATGGCTACACCTTC
CASTPTQGYGYTF
>many|TRBD1|TRBV15|TRBJ2-3
TGTGCCACCAGCAGAGAAGGACAGGGGGGGGATACGCAGTATTTT
CATSREGQGGDTQYF
>many|.|TRBV11-2|TRBJ2-7
TGTGCCAGCAGCTTAGGGCCCGCAGCCTCCTACGAGCAGTACTTC
CASSLGPAASYEQYF
>many|.|TRBV20-1|TRBJ2-1
TGCAGTGCTAGGGTCGACAGATACAATGAGCAGTTCTTC
CSARVDRYNEQFF
>few|.|TRBV2|TRBJ2-1
TGTGCCAGCAGTGAACTAGCGTCTGAGTTCTTC
CASSELASEFF
>many|.|TRBV5-4|TRBJ1-1
TGTGCCAGCAGCTTGAGTCCGGGACAACGAGCTTTCTTT
CASSLSPGQRAFF
>many|TRBD2|TRBV7-2|TRBJ2-1
TGTGCCAGCAGCTTAGTTGCGGGGGACAATGAGCAGTTCTTC
CASSLVAGDNEQFF
>.|.|TRBV27|TRBJ1-5
TGTGCCAGCAGTTCTAAGCTAGACAGCTATAGCAATCAGCCCCAGCATTTT
CASSSKLDSYSNQPQHF
>.|TRBD1|TRBV18|TRBJ1-1
TGTGCCAGCTCACCACCAGGGACAGTGAAAGCTTTCTTT
CASSPPGTVKAFF
>many|.|TRBV20-1|TRBJ2-3
TGCAGTGCTAGGACAGAAGTGGATACGCAGTATTTT
CSARTEVDTQYF
>.|.|TRBV12-3/TRBV12-4|TRBJ1-5
TGTGCCAGCAGTGACAGATATTATCAGCCCCAGCATTTT
CASSDRYYQPQHF
>few|.|TRBV7-6|TRBJ2-7
TGTGCCAGCAGCCCTACTTCCAGGGGTGACTACGAGCAGTACTTC
CASSPTSRGDYEQYF
>many|TRBD2|TRBV20-1|TRBJ2-4
TGCAGTGCTAGTAGGGCTAGCGGAGCCAAAAACATTCAGTACTTC
CSASRASGAKNIQYF
>few|.|TRBV2|TRBJ2-3
TGTGCCAGCAGTTACCAGGGATGGACAGATACGCAGTATTTT
CASSYQGWTDTQYF